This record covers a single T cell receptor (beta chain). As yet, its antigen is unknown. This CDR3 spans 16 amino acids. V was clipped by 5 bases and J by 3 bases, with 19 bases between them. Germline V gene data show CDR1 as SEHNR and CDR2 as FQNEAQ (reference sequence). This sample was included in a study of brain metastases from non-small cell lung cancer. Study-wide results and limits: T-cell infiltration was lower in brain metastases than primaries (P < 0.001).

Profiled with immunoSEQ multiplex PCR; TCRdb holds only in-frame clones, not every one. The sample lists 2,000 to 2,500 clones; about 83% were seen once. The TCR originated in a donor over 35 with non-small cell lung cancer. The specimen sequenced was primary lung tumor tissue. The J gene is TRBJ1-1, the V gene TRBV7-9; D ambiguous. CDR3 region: CASSPWVGIFDTEAFF. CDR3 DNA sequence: TGTGCCAGCAGCCCCTGGGTGGGGATATTCGACACTGAAGCTTTCTTT.